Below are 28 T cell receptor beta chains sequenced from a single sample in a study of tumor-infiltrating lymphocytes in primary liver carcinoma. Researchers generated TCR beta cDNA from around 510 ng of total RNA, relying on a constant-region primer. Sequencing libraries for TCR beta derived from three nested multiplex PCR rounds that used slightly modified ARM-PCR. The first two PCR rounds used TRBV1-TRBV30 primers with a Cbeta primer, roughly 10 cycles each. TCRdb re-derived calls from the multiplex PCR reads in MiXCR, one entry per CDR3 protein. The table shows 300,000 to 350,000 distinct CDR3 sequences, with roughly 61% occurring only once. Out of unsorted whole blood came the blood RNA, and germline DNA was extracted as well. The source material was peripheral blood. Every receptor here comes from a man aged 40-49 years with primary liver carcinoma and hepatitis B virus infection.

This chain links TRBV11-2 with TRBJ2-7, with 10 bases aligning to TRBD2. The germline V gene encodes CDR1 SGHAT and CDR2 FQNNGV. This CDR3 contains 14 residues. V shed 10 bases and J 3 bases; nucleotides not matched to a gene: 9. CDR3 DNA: TGTGCCATCAGAGGGGCTAGCGGGAGCTACGAGCAGTACTTC. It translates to CAIRGASGSYEQYF.

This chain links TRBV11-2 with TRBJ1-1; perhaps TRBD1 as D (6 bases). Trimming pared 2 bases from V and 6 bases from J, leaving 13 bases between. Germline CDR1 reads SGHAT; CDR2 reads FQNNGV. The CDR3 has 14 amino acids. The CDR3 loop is CASSLSRGNSEAFF. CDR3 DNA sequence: TGTGCCAGCAGCTTATCCAGGGGCAACTCTGAAGCTTTCTTT.

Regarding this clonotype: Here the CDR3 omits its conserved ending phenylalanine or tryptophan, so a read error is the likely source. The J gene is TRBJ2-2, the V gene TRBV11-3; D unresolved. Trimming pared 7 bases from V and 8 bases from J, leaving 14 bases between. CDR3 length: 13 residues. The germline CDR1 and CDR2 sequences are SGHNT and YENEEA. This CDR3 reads CASNIAPTGELFI. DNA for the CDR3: TGTGCCAGCAATATAGCACCCACAGGGGAGCTGTTTATT.

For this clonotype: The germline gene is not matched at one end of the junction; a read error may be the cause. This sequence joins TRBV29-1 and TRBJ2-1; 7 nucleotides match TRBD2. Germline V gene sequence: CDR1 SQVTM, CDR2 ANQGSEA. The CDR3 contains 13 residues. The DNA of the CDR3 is TGCGGCGTTGGGTCCCCTAGCGGAGGTGAGCAGTTTTTC. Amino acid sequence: CGVGSPSGGEQFF.

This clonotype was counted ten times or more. The CDR3 DNA reads TGTGCCAGCAGCCTGAATAGCAATCAGCCCCAGCATTTT. The encoded protein is CASSLNSNQPQHF. J is TRBJ1-5 and V is TRBV6-5; D remains ambiguous. The CDR3 runs to 13 residues. The ends were cut back, 6 bases at V and 0 bases at J, with 6 bases in the middle. Germline lookup yields CDR1 MNHEY and CDR2 SVGAGI.

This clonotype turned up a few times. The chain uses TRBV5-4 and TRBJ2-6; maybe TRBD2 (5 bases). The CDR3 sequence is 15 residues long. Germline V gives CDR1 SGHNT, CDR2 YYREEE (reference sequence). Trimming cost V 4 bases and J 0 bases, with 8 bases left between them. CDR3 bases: TGTGCCAGCAGCCCCCGGGACTCTGGGGCCAACGTCCTGACTTTC. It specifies CASSPRDSGANVLTF.

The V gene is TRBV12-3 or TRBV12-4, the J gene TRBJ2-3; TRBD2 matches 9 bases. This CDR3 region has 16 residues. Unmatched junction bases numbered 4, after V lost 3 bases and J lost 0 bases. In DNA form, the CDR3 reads TGTGCCAGCAGTTTCTCCCTAGCGGGGAGCACAGATACGCAGTATTTT. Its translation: CASSFSLAGSTDTQYF.

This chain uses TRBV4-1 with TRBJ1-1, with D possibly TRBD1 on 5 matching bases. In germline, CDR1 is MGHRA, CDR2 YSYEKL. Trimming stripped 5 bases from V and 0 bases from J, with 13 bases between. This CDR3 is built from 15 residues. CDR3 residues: CASSYQQEMNTEAFF. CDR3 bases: TGCGCCAGCAGCTATCAACAGGAAATGAACACTGAAGCTTTCTTT.

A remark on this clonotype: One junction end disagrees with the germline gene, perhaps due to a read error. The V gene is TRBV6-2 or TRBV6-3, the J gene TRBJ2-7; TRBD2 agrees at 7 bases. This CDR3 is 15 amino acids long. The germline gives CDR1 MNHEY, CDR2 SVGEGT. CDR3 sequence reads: CASSGAGDHIYEQYF. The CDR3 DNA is TGCGCCAGCAGTGGGGCGGGAGACCATATTTACGAGCAGTACTTC.

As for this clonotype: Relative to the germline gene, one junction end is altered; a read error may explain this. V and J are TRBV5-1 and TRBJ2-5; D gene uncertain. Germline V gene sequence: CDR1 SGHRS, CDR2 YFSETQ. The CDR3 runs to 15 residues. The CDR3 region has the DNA TGCGCCAGCAGCCTACAGTCCCTTGGCCAAGAGACCCAGTACTTT. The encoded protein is CASSLQSLGQETQYF.

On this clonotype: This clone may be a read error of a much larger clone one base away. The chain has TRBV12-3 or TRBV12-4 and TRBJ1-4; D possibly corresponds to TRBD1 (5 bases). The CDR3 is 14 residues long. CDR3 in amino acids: CASSLLPGGEELFF. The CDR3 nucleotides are TGTGCCAGCAGTCTGTTGCCGGGGGGTGAAGAACTGTTTTTT.

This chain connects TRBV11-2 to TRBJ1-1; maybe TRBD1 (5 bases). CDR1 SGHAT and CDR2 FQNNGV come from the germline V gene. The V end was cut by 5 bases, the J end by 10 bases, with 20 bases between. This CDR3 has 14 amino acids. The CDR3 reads CASSLGIGGPGAFF. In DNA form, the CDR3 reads TGTGCCAGCAGCCTAGGTATCGGGGGACCTGGAGCTTTCTTT. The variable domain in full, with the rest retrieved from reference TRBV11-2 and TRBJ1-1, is EAGVAQSPRYKIIEKRQSVAFWCNPISGHATLYWYQQILGQGPKLLIQFQNNGVVDDSQLPKDRFSAERLKGVDSTLKIQPAKLEDSAVYLCASSLGIGGPGAFFGQGTRLTVV.

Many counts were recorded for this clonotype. The DNA of the CDR3 is TGCAGCGTTGAAGAGGGGACGATAGTGTTTTTT. This codes for CSVEEGTIVFF. This rearrangement joins TRBV29-1 to TRBJ1-4; a possible D gene is TRBD1 (5 bases). The germline gives CDR1 SQVTM, CDR2 ANQGSEA. Trimming removed 0 bases at V and 15 bases at J, with 11 bases between. The CDR3 loop spans 11 amino acids.

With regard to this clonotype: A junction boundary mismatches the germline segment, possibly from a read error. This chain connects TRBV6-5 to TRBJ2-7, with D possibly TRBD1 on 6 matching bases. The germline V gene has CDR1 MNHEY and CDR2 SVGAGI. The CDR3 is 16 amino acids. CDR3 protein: CASSYSKTGVWYERYF. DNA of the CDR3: TGTGCCAGCAGTTACTCGAAGACAGGTGTGTGGTACGAGCGGTACTTC.

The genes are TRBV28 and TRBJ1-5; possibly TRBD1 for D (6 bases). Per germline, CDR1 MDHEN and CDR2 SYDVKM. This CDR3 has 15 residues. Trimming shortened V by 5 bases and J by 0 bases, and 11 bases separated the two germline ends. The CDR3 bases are TGTGCCAGCAGTCTGGGGGGGCTTAGCAATCAGCCCCAGCATTTT. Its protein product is CASSLGGLSNQPQHF.

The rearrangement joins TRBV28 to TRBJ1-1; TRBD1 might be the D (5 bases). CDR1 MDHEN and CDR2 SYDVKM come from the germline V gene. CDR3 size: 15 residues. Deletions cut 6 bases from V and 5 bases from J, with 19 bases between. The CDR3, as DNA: TGTGCCAGCAGCGTCCAAGGACATGCGAAAACTGAAGCTTTCTTT. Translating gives CASSVQGHAKTEAFF.

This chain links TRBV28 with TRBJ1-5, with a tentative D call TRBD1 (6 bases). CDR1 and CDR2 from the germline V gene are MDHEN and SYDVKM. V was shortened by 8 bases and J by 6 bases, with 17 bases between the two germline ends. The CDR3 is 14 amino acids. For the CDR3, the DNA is TGTGCCAGCGCGAACAGCAGGGGAGTTCAGCCCCAGCATTTT. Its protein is CASANSRGVQPQHF.

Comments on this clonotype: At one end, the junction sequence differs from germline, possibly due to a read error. The CDR3 loop is CAISGRYGQVPYEQYF. The CDR3 DNA sequence: TGTGCCATCAGCGGCCGGTATGGACAGGTGCCTTACGAGCAGTATTTC. The V call is TRBV10-3, the J call TRBJ2-7, with 7 bases that match TRBD1. The CDR3 runs 16 residues. Germline loops: CDR1 ENHRY, CDR2 SYGVKD.

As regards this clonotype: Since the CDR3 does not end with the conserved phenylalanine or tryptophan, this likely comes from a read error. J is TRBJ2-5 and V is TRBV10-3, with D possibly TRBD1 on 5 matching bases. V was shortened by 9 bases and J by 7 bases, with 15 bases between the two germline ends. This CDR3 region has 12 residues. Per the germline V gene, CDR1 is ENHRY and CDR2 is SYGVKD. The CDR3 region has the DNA TGTGCCATACATGGGGCTGCAGGGACCCAGTACCTC. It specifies CAIHGAAGTQYL.

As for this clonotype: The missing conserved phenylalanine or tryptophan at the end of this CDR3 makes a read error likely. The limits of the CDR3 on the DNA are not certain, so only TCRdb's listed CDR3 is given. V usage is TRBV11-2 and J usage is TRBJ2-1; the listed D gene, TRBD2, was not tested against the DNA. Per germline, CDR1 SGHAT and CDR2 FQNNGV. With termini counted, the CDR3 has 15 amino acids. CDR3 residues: CASGMTRGRLGEHFI.

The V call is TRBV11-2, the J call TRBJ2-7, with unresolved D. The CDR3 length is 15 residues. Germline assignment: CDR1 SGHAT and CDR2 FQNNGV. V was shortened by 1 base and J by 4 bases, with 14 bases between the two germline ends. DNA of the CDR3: TGTGCCAGCAGCTTAGGACCTACCGACTCATACGAGCAGTACTTC. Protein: CASSLGPTDSYEQYF. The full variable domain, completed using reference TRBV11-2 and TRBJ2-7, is EAGVAQSPRYKIIEKRQSVAFWCNPISGHATLYWYQQILGQGPKLLIQFQNNGVVDDSQLPKDRFSAERLKGVDSTLKIQPAKLEDSAVYLCASSLGPTDSYEQYFGPGTRLTVT.

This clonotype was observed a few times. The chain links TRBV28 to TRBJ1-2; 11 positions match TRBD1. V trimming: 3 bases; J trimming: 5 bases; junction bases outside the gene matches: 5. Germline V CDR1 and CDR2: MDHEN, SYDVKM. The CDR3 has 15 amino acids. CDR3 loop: CASSFGTGGMYGYTF. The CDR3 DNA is TGTGCCAGCAGTTTCGGGACAGGGGGGATGTATGGCTACACCTTC.

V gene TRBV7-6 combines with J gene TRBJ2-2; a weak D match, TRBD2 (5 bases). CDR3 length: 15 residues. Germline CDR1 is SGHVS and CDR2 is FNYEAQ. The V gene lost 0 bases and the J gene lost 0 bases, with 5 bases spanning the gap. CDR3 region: CASSLARANTGELFF. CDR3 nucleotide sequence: TGTGCCAGCAGCTTAGCGAGGGCGAACACCGGGGAGCTGTTTTTT. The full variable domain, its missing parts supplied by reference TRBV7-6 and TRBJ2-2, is GAGVSQSPRYKVTKRGQDVALRCDPISGHVSLYWYRQALGQGPEFLTYFNYEAQQDKSGLPNDRFSAERPEGSISTLTIQRTEQRDSAMYRCASSLARANTGELFFGEGSRLTVL.

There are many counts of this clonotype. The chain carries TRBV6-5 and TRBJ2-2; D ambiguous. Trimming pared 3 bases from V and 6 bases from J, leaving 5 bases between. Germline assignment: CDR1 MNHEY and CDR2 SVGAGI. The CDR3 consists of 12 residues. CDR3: CASSYTSGELFF. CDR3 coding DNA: TGTGCCAGCAGTTATACATCCGGGGAGCTGTTTTTT.

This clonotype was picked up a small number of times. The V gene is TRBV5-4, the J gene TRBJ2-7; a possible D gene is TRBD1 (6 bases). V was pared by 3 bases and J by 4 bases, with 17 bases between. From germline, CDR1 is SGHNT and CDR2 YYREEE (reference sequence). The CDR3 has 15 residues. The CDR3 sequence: CASSYGGRGSYEQYF. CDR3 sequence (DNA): TGTGCCAGCAGCTATGGAGGCAGGGGATCGTACGAGCAGTACTTC.

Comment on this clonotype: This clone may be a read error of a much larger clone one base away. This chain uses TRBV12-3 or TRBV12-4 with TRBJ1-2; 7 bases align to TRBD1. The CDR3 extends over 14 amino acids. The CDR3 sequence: CASSLAGQFYGFTF. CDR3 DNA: TGTGCCAGCAGTTTAGCGGGACAGTTCTATGGCTTCACCTTC.

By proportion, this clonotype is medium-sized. The CDR3 DNA is TGTGCCAGCAGCCGCGAAACAGATACGCAGTATTTT. Residues: CASSRETDTQYF. The chain employs TRBV11-2 and TRBJ2-3; D uncertain. The CDR3 length is 12 residues. Trimming removed 5 bases from V and 3 bases from J, with 6 bases in between. Looked up from germline, CDR1 is SGHAT and CDR2 is FQNNGV.

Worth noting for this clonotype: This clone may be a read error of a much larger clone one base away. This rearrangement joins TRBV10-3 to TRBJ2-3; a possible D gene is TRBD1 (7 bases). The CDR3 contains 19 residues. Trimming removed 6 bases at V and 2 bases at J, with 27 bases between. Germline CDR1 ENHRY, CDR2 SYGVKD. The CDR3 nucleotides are TGTGCCATCAGGGAGAAGGGTCAGGGGGGATCCAAAATCACAGATACGCAGTATTTT. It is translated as CAIREKGQGGSKITDTQYF.